Listed below are T cell receptor beta chains from one sample, sequenced in a study of blood T cell repertoires in COVID-19. TCRdb keeps only in-frame clones here, not all; method: immunoSEQ multiplex PCR. The table has around 140,000 clones, roughly 89% seen once. Sequencing used peripheral blood. Source of these receptors: a man in his 60s with COVID-19, enrolled during active disease. Both conserved end residues are part of each CDR3.

J,V,CDR3
TRBJ1-4,TRBV4-2,CASSQEIGTANEKLFF
TRBJ2-3,TRBV6-5,CASKQGGRTDTQYF
TRBJ1-1,TRBV7-3,CASSSRTGEAFF
TRBJ2-7,TRBV6-2/TRBV6-3,CASSYRRVVGQNSYEQYF
TRBJ2-3,TRBV9,CASSPDSFTDTQYF
TRBJ1-4,TRBV19,CASSIGGAPEDEKLFF
TRBJ1-1,TRBV3-1/TRBV3-2,CASSQDGAGDTEAFF
TRBJ2-3,TRBV4-1,CASSQDGGDTQYF
TRBJ2-5,TRBV5-4,CASSLYGGTGETQYF
TRBJ1-3,TRBV6-1,CASSEAAVFGNTIYF
TRBJ1-5,TRBV3-1/TRBV3-2,CASSRGSNQPQHF
TRBJ2-5,TRBV15,CATSILGGRETQYF
TRBJ1-2,TRBV6-5,CASTQGGFGYTF
TRBJ1-1,TRBV18,CASSPSPRQFMNTEAFF
TRBJ1-4,TRBV5-1,CASSRAGQGNEKLFF
TRBJ1-5,TRBV15,CATSRLGGQSNQPQHF
TRBJ2-7,TRBV3-1/TRBV3-2,CASSLSGRGGEQYF
TRBJ1-4,TRBV5-8,CASSPGTGSEKLFF
TRBJ2-7,TRBV10-3,CAISELFEQYF
TRBJ1-1,TRBV19,CASSPGVNTEAFF